This T cell receptor (beta chain) was profiled in a study of T-cell reconstitution after alpha-beta-depleted transplantation in children. For TCRbeta, the library was prepared with unique molecular identifiers. TCRdb re-called the PCR reads through MiXCR, storing one row per CDR3 protein. The sample records around 450,000 distinct CDR3 sequences, about a sixth being singletons. Trimming at V came to 8 bases and at J to 2 bases, leaving 8 bases not matched to a gene. This CDR3 comprises 14 residues. Germline V gives CDR1 DFQATT, CDR2 SNEGSKA (reference sequence). This specimen consisted of PBMCs, mostly from graft donor cells, obtained 360 days after TCRalphabeta/CD19-depleted stem cell transplant. This TCR was sampled from a boy younger than two who had a stem cell transplant for Wiskott-Aldrich syndrome, so the T cells may come from the graft donor. The chain has TRBV20-1 and TRBJ2-3; 9 nucleotides match TRBD1. The chain's CDR3 is CSPSGTGFTDTQYF. The CDR3 DNA sequence: TGCAGTCCTTCCGGGACAGGGTTCACAGATACGCAGTATTTT.